The following is a T cell receptor beta chain sequence with its context. The J segment lost 8 bases and the V segment lost 0 bases, leaving 6 bases of the junction unmatched. The germline gives CDR1 SGHDT, CDR2 YYEEEE. The CDR3 has 15 residues. A second PCR of 7 to 11 cycles used a sample-barcoded 5' primer and a J-beta primer mix. Every individual sample yielded 2.5 million or more paired-end reads (each containing CDR3). TCRdb re-derived calls from the 5' RACE reads in MiXCR, one entry per CDR3 protein. The sample contains 790,000 or so distinct CDR3 sequences, about 47% of which appear only once. These data come from a study of blood T cells in healthy people across ages.

The receptor was isolated from an elderly man in good health. Input material: blood. The V call is TRBV5-6, the J call TRBJ2-1; 9 bases map to TRBD1. Here the CDR3 DNA reads TGTGCCAGCAGCTTGGCCAGGACAGGGGTTGATGAGCAGTTCTTC. Translation: CASSLARTGVDEQFF. The complete variable domain, with remaining parts taken from reference TRBV5-6 and TRBJ2-1, reads DAGVTQSPTHLIKTRGQQVTLRCSPKSGHDTVSWYQQALGQGPQFIFQYYEEEERQRGNFPDRFSGHQFPNYSSELNVNALLLGDSALYLCASSLARTGVDEQFFGPGTRLTVL.